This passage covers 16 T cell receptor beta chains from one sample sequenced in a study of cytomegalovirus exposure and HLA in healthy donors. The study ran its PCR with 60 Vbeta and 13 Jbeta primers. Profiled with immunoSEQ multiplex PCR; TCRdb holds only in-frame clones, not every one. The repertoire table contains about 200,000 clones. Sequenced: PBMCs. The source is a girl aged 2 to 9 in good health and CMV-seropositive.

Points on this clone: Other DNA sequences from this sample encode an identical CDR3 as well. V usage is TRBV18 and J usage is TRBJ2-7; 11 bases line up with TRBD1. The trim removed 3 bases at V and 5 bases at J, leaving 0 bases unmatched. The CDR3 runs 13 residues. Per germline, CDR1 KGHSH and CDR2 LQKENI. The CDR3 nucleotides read TGTGCCAGCTCACCGGGACAGGGGGACGAGCAGTACTTC. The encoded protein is CASSPGQGDEQYF.

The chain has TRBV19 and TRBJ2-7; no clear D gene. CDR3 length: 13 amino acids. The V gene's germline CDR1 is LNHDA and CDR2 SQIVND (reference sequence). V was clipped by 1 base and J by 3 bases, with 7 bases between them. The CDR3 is CASSIGPGYEQYF. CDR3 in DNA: TGTGCCAGTAGTATAGGGCCTGGCTACGAGCAGTACTTC. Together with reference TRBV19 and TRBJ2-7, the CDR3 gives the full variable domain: DGGITQSPKYLFRKEGQNVTLSCEQNLNHDAMYWYRQDPGQGLRLIYYSQIVNDFQKGDIAEGYSVSREKKESFPLTVTSAQKNPTAFYLCASSIGPGYEQYFGPGTRLTVT.

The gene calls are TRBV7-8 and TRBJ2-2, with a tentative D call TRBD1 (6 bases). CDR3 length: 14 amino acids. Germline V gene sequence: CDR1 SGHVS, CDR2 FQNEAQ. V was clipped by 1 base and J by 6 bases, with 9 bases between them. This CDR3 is CASSLGQGPGELFF. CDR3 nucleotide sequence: TGTGCCAGCAGCTTAGGTCAGGGGCCCGGGGAGCTGTTTTTT. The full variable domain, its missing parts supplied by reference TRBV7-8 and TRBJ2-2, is GAGVSQSPRYKVAKRGQDVALRCDPISGHVSLFWYQQALGQGPEFLTYFQNEAQLDKSGLPSDRFFAERPEGSVSTLKIQRTQQEDSAVYLCASSLGQGPGELFFGEGSRLTVL.

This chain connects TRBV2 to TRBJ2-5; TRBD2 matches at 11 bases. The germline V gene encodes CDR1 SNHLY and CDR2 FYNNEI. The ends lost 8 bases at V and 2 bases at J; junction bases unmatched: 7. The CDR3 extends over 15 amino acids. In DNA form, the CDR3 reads TGTGCCAGCTCCGGGACTAGCGGACCGCAAGAGACCCAGTACTTC. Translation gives CASSGTSGPQETQYF. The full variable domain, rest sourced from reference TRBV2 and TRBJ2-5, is EPEVTQTPSHQVTQMGQEVILRCVPISNHLYFYWYRQILGQKVEFLVSFYNNEISEKSEIFDDQFSVERPDGSNFTLKIRSTKLEDSAMYFCASSGTSGPQETQYFGPGTRLLVL.

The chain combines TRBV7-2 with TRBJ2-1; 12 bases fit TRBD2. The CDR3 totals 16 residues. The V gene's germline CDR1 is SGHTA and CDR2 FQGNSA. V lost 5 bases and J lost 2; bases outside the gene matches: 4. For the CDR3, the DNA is TGTGCCAGCAGCCAACTAGCGGGAGGTGCCTACAATGAGCAGTTCTTC. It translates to CASSQLAGGAYNEQFF.

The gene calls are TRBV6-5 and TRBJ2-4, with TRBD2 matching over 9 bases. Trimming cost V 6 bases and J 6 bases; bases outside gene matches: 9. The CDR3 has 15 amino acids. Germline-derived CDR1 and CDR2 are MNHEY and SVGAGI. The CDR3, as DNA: TGTGCCAGCAGCCCCAGGGGGACTAGCAGAAACATTCAGTACTTC. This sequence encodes CASSPRGTSRNIQYF.

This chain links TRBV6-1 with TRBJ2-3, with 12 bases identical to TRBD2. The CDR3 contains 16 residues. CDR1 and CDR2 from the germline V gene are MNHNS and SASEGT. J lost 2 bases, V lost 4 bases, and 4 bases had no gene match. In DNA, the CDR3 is TGTGCCAGCAGTGGGACTAGCGGGGCCTTCACAGATACGCAGTATTTT. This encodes CASSGTSGAFTDTQYF.

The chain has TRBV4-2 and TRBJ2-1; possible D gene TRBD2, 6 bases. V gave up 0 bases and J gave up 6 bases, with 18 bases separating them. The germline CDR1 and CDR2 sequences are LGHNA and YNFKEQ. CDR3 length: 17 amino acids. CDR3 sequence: CASSQDILPSVANEQFF. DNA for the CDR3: TGTGCCAGCAGCCAAGATATCCTCCCTAGCGTGGCCAATGAGCAGTTCTTC.

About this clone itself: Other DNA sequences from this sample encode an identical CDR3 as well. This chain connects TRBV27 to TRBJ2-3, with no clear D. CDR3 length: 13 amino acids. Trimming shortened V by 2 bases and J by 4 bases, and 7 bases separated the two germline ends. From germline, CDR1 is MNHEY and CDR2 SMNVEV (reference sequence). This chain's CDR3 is CASSLVRADTQYF. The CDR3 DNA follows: TGTGCCAGCAGTTTAGTACGGGCAGATACGCAGTATTTT.

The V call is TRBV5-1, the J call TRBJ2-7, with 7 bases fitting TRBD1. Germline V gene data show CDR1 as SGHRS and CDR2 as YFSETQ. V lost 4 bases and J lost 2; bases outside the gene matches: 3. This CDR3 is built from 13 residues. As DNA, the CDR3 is TGCGCCAGCAGCCGGGACAGTACCTACGAGCAGTACTTC. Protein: CASSRDSTYEQYF.

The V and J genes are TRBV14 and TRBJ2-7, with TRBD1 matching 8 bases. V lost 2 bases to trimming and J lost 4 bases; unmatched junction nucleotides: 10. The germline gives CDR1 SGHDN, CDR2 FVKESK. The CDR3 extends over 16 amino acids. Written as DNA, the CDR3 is TGTGCCAGCAGCCAACAACCGGGGCAGGGGGCTTACGAGCAGTACTTC. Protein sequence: CASSQQPGQGAYEQYF.

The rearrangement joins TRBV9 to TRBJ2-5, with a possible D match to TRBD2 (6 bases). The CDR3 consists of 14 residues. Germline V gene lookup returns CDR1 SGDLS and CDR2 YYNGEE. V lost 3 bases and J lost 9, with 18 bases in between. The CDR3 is CASSASSGSLAQYF. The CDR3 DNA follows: TGTGCCAGCAGCGCCTCCTCCGGGAGTCTCGCCCAGTACTTC.

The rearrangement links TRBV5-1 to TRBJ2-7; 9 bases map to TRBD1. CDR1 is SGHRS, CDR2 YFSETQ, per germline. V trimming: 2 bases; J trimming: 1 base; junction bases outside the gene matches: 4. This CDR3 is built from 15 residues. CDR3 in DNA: TGCGCCAGCAGCTTCGGGACAGGGCTATCCTACGAGCAGTACTTC. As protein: CASSFGTGLSYEQYF.

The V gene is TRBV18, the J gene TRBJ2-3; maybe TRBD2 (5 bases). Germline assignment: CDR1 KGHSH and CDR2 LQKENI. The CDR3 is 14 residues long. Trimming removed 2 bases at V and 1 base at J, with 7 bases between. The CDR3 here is CASSPTAGTDTQYF. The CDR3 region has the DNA TGTGCCAGCTCACCAACAGCGGGCACAGATACGCAGTATTTT.

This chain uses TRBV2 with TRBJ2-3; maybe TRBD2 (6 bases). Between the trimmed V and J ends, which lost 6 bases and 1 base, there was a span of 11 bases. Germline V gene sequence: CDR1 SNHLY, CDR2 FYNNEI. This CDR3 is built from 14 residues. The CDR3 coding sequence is TGTGCCAGCAGAATCGGGGGAGGCACAGATACGCAGTATTTT. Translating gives CASRIGGGTDTQYF.

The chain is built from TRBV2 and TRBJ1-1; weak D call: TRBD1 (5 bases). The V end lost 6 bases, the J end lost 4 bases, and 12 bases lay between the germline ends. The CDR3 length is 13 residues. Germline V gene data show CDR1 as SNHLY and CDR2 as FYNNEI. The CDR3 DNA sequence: TGTGCCAGCAGCGCCGACAGTCTCACTGAAGCTTTCTTT. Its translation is CASSADSLTEAFF.